This is a list of T cell receptor beta chains from one sample in a study of T cells after yellow fever vaccination. TCRdb independently ran MiXCR on the 5' RACE reads; one entry per CDR3 protein. The sample shows 350,000 or so distinct CDR3 sequences, approximately 8% of them seen only once. Sequenced material: PBMCs, taken about 49 days after the first yellow fever vaccination. The source is a young man who received the YFV17D yellow fever vaccine. Both conserved end residues are part of each CDR3. D genes are given only for firm matches. Size values are once, few and many counts, or a class for expanded clones, and some rows have none.

TRBD1	few	TRBJ1-1	TRBV2	TGTGCCAGCAGTGACCGGACAGGGCTGAACACTGAAGCTTTCTTT	CASSDRTGLNTEAFF
TRBD1	-	TRBJ2-3	TRBV15	TGTGCCACCACTACAGGGGGCGAGCAGACAGATACGCAGTATTTT	CATTTGGEQTDTQYF
TRBD1	many	TRBJ1-5	TRBV24-1	TGTGCCACCAGTGACCCGGGGACAGATCAGCCCCAGCATTTT	CATSDPGTDQPQHF
-	few	TRBJ2-2	TRBV11-3	TGTGCCAGCAGCTTAGGAAAGGGCCACAAGAACACCGGGGAGCTGTTTTTT	CASSLGKGHKNTGELFF
-	few	TRBJ2-2	TRBV6-5	TGTGCCAGCAGTTATGGGGCCGGCACCGGGGAGCTGTTTTTT	CASSYGAGTGELFF
TRBD2	many	TRBJ2-5	TRBV4-2	TGTGCCAGCAGCCAAGGCTCTAGCGGGGAAGAGACCCAGTACTTC	CASSQGSSGEETQYF
-	few	TRBJ2-1	TRBV20-1	TGCAGTGCTAGCCGGGACGGAACCTACAATGAGCAGTTCTTC	CSASRDGTYNEQFF
TRBD1	-	TRBJ1-1	TRBV20-1	TGCAGTGCTAAAGACAGGGGCTCCGCGGACACTGAAGCTTTCTTT	CSAKDRGSADTEAFF
TRBD1	few	TRBJ1-1	TRBV10-3	TGTGCCGCCTCACAGGGGGCACAGACTGAAGCTTTCTTT	CAASQGAQTEAFF
-	many	TRBJ2-4	TRBV7-8	TGTGCCAGCAGCTTAGTTGGCGGGGGCGACATTCAGTACTTC	CASSLVGGGDIQYF
-	many	TRBJ1-4	TRBV5-6	TGTGCCAGCAGCTCGGGCCCAGGAGGAGAACTGTTTTTT	CASSSGPGGELFF
-	-	TRBJ1-1	TRBV20-1	TGCAGTGCTAGAGTAGGGGGGATGCAGGACACTGAAGCTTTCTTT	CSARVGGMQDTEAFF
TRBD1	few	TRBJ2-7	TRBV12-5	TGTGCTAGTGGCCCACCGGACAGGGCGCGGTACGAGCAGTACTTC	CASGPPDRARYEQYF
TRBD1	few	TRBJ2-6	TRBV12-3/TRBV12-4	TGTGCCAGCAGCAACACACCGGGACAGGCTACCTCTGGGGCCAACGTCCTGACTTTC	CASSNTPGQATSGANVLTF
-	once	TRBJ2-5	TRBV28	TGTGCCCTATTGGCCCACGAGACCCAGTACTTC	CALLAHETQYF
-	-	TRBJ2-7	TRBV7-8	TGTGCCAGCAGCTTATTCTTGGACAGCTCAGACGAGCAGTACTTC	CASSLFLDSSDEQYF
-	-	TRBJ1-4	TRBV5-1	TGCGCCAGCAGCTTGGGTTCGTTACGGACGGGCGAAAAACTGTTTTTT	CASSLGSLRTGEKLFF